This T cell receptor beta chain was observed in a study of cytomegalovirus exposure and HLA in healthy donors. Clones were read by immunoSEQ multiplex PCR, and TCRdb kept only the in-frame ones, dropping some. The table shows 150,000 to 200,000 clones, with around 85% occurring only once. Germline V lookup: CDR1 GTSNPN, CDR2 SVGIG (reference sequence). The CDR3 is 14 residues long. V trimming: 2 bases; J trimming: 4 bases; junction bases outside the gene matches: 5. Sequenced: PBMCs. The V gene is TRBV30, the J gene TRBJ2-3, with 8 nucleotides matching TRBD2. The clonotype comes from a man between 18 and 35 years old in good health and CMV-seropositive. CDR3 bases: TGTGCCTGGAGTTTGAGCGGGGGTGCAGATACGCAGTATTTT. It codes for CAWSLSGGADTQYF.